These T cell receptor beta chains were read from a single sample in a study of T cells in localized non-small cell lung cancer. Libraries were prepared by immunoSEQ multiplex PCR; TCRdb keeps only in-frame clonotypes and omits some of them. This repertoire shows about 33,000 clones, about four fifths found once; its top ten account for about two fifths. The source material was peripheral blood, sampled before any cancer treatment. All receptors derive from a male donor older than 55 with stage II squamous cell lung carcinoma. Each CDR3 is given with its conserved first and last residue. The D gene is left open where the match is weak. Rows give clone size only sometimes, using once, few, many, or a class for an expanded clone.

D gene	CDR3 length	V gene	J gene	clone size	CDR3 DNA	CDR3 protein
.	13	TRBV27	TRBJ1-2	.	TGTGCCAGCAGTTTAAGGGGGGGAAATGGCTACACCTTC	CASSLRGGNGYTF
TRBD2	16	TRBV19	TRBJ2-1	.	TGTGCCAGTAGTATAATAGCGGGGGGGCCCCCCAATGAGCAGTTCTTC	CASSIIAGGPPNEQFF
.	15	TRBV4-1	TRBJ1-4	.	TGCGCCAGCAGCCATAGGGACACCGGAGCCGGAAAACTGTTTTTT	CASSHRDTGAGKLFF
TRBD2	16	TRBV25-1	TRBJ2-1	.	TGTGCCAGCAGTGAATACGGTAGCGGGAGGGGATATGAGCAGTTCTTC	CASSEYGSGRGYEQFF
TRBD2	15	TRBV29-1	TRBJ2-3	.	TGCAGCGTTGGGACTAGCGGGTTAAGTGGAGGAACGCAGTATTTT	CSVGTSGLSGGTQYF
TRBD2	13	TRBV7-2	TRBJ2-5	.	TGTGCCAGCAGCTTAGAGCGGGGGGAGACCCAGTACTTC	CASSLERGETQYF
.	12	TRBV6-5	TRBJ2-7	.	TGTGCCAGCAGTTATAAGGGTGGCGAGCAGTACTTC	CASSYKGGEQYF
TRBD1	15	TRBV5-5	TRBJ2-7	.	TGTGCCAGCAGCTTTTCGGACAGGGGTGGGTACGAGCAGTACTTC	CASSFSDRGGYEQYF
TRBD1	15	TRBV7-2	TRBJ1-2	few	TGTGCCAGCAGCCCAAGACAGGGAGGAAGCTATGGCTACACCTTC	CASSPRQGGSYGYTF
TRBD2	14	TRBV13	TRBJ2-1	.	TGTGCCAGCAGTGATAGCGGGAGGCCCTATGAGCAGTTCTTC	CASSDSGRPYEQFF
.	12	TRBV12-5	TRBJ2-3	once	TGTGCTAGTGCAGGGGTTACAGATACGCAGTATTTT	CASAGVTDTQYF
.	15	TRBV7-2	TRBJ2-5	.	TGTGCCAGCAGCCTGGGGAGCGGCCATGTCGAGACCCAGTACTTC	CASSLGSGHVETQYF
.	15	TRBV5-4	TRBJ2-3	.	TGTGCCAGCAGCCCGAAGACAATTAGCACAGATACGCAGTATTTT	CASSPKTISTDTQYF
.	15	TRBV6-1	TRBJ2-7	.	TGTGCCAGCAGTGAGGACCTGGGACTTATCTACGAGCAGTACTTC	CASSEDLGLIYEQYF
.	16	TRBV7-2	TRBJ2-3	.	TGTGCCAGCAGCCAAGAGGACCCCCCCTTCGCAGATACGCAGTATTTT	CASSQEDPPFADTQYF
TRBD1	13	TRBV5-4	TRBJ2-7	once	TGTGCCAGCAGTCGGGGACAGGACTACGAGCAGTACTTC	CASSRGQDYEQYF
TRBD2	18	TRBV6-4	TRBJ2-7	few	TGTGCCAGCAGTCCGCAGGGCCCCACTAGCGTCACCTCCCTCGAGCAGTACTTC	CASSPQGPTSVTSLEQYF
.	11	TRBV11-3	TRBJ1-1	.	TGTGCCAGCACCTCCCGGGATGAAGCTTTCTTT	CASTSRDEAFF
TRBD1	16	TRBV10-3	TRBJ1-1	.	TGTGCCATCAGTGATCCAGGGGGGGGCGTGGGCACTGAAGCTTTCTTT	CAISDPGGGVGTEAFF
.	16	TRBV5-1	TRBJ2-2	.	TGCGCCAGCAGCCCCGCCGTTGGGAGTGGGACCGGGGAGCTGTTTTTT	CASSPAVGSGTGELFF
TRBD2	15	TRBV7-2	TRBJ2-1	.	TGTGCCAGCAGCTTACGCGGGAGTGGCGACAATGAGCAGTTCTTC	CASSLRGSGDNEQFF
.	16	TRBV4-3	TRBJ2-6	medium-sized	TGCGCCAGCAGCCAACTAGAAGGCTCTGGGGCCAACGTCCTGACTTTC	CASSQLEGSGANVLTF
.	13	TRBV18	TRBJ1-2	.	TGTGCCAGCTCACCAGTACTCGAGGATGGCTACACCTTC	CASSPVLEDGYTF
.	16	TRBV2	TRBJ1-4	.	TGTGCCAGTCGGCTACGTTCGGGGGAGGGATTTGAAAAACTGTTTTTT	CASRLRSGEGFEKLFF
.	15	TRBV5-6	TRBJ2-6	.	TGTGCCAGCAGCTCAACAGGCTCTGGGGCCAACGTCCTGACTTTC	CASSSTGSGANVLTF
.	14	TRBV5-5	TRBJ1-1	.	TGTGCCAGCAGCTTGCTTTTTGCCTCCACTGAAGCTTTCTTT	CASSLLFASTEAFF
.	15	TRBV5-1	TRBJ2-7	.	TGCGCCAGCAGCCCCTCCCGTAGGGCTCCCTACGAGCAGTACTTC	CASSPSRRAPYEQYF
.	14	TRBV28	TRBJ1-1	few	TGTGCCAGCACCTCTCAGGGGTGGAACACTGAAGCTTTCTTT	CASTSQGWNTEAFF
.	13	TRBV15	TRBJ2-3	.	TGTGCCACCAGCAGAGCAATCGTAGATACGCAGTATTTT	CATSRAIVDTQYF
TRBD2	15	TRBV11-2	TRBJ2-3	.	TGTGCCAGCAGCCGATCTAGCGGGGGGGCAGATACGCAGTATTTT	CASSRSSGGADTQYF
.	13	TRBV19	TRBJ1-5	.	TGTGCCAGTAGTTCACAGGTTCAGCAGCCCCAGCATTTT	CASSSQVQQPQHF
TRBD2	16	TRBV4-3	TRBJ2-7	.	TGCGCCAGCAGCCACCTAGCGGGAGGAAGGACCTACGAGCAGTACTTC	CASSHLAGGRTYEQYF
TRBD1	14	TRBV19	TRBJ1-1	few	TGTGCCAGTAGTATAGACGGACAGGGGATTCGGGCTTTCTTT	CASSIDGQGIRAFF
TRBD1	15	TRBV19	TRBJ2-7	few	TGTGCCAGTAAAGGGGGCAACCCTTACTCCTACGAGCAGTACTTC	CASKGGNPYSYEQYF
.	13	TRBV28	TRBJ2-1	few	TGTGCCACAATTACCCGGGAGTACAATGAGCAGTTCTTC	CATITREYNEQFF
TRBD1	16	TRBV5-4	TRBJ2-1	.	TGTGCCAGCAGCTTGGCCGGGACAGGGAGGACCAATGAGCAGTTCTTC	CASSLAGTGRTNEQFF
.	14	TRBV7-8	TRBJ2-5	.	TGTGCCAGCAGCTCCCAGACATACCCAGAGACCCAGTACTTC	CASSSQTYPETQYF
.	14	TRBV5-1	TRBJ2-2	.	TGCGCCAGCAGCTTGGTCCAAGTAGCCGGGGAGCTGTTTTTT	CASSLVQVAGELFF
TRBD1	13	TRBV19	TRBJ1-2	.	TGTGCCACCTCCAGGGGGTCGTACTATGGCTACACCTTC	CATSRGSYYGYTF
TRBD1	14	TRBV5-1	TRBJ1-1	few	TGCGCCAGCAGGAATGACAGGGGGGCCACTGAAGCTTTCTTT	CASRNDRGATEAFF
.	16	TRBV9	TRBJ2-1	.	TGTGCCAGCAGCGTAGGGGTTGGGGGAACTTTGAATGAGCAGTTCTTC	CASSVGVGGTLNEQFF
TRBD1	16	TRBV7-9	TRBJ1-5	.	TGTGCCAGCAGCCCGAGCACAGGGGCAGGAGGTGAGCCCCAGCATTTT	CASSPSTGAGGEPQHF
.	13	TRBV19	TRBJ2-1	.	TGTGCCAGTAGACCCTCCTCCTACAATGAGCAGTTCTTC	CASRPSSYNEQFF
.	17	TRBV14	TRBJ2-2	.	TGTGCCAGCAGCCTCGCCCTAGGCAGTGCGAACACCGGGGAGCTGTTTTTT	CASSLALGSANTGELFF
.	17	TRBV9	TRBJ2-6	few	TGTGCCAGCAGCGGAATCGACACTTCCTCTGGGGCCAACGTCCTGACTTTC	CASSGIDTSSGANVLTF
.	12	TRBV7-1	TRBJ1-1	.	TGTGCCAGCAGCTTGAGTGTTGGGGAAACTTTCTTT	CASSLSVGETFF
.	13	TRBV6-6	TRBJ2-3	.	TGTGCCAGCAGCCCGTCCGTCCAGGGTACGCAGTATTTT	CASSPSVQGTQYF
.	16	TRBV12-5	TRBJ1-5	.	TGTGCTAGTGGTCCCTATGGGGGGGACAGCAATCAGCCCCAGCATTTT	CASGPYGGDSNQPQHF
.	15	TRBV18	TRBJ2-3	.	TGTGCCAGCTCACCACCGGGGGCAAGAACAGATACGCAGTATTTT	CASSPPGARTDTQYF
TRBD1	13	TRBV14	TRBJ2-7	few	TGTGCCAGCAGCCAGTACCCAGGGGGCGCGCAGTACTTC	CASSQYPGGAQYF